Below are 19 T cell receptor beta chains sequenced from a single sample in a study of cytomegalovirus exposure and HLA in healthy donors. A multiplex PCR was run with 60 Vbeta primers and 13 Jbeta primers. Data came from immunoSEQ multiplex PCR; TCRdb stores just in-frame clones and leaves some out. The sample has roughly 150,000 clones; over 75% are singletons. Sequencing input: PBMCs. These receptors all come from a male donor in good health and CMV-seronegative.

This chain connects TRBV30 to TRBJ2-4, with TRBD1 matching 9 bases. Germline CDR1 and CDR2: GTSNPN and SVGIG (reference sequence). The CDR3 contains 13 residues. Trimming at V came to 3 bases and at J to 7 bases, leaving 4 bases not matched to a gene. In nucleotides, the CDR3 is TGTGCCTGGAGCATACAGGGGGCGAACATTCAGTACTTC. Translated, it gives CAWSIQGANIQYF.

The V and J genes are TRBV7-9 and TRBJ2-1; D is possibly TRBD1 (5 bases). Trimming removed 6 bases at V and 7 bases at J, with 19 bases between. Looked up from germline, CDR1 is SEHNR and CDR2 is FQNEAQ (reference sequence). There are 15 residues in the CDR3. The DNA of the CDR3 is TGTGCCAGCAGTTATAGGGGCTCGGCGAGTAATGAGCAGTTCTTC. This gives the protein CASSYRGSASNEQFF.

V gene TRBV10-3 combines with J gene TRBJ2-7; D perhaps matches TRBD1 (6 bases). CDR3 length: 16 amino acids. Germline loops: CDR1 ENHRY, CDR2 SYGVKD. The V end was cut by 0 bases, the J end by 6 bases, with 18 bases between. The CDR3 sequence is CAISESGQTGSTEQYF. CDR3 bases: TGTGCCATCAGTGAGTCCGGACAGACTGGGAGTACCGAGCAGTACTTC.

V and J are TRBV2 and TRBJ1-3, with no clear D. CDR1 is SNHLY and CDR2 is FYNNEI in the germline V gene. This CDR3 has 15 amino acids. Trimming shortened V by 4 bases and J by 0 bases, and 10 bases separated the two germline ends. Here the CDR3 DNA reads TGTGCCAGCAGTGTAAGCTATACCTCTGGAAACACCATATATTTT. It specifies CASSVSYTSGNTIYF.

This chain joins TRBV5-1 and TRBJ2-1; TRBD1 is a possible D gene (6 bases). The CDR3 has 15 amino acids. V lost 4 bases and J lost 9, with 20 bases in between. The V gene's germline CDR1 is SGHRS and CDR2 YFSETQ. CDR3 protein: CASSIGGSGGSEQFF. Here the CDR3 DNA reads TGCGCCAGCAGCATCGGTGGTTCTGGGGGCTCTGAGCAGTTCTTC.

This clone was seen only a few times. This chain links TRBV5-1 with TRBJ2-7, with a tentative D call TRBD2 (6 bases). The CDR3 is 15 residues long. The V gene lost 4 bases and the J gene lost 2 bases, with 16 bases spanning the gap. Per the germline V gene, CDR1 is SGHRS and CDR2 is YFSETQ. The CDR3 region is CASSPRGSGPYEQYF. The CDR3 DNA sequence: TGCGCCAGCAGCCCCCGGGGTAGCGGACCCTACGAGCAGTACTTC. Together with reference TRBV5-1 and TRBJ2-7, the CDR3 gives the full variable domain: KAGVTQTPRYLIKTRGQQVTLSCSPISGHRSVSWYQQTPGQGLQFLFEYFSETQRNKGNFPGRFSGRQFSNSRSEMNVSTLELGDSALYLCASSPRGSGPYEQYFGPGTRLTVT.

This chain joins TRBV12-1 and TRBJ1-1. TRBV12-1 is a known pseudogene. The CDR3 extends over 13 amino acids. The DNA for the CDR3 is TGTGCCGGTTACGAAAGGCGGTGGACTGAAGCTTTCTTT. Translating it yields CAGYERRWTEAFF.

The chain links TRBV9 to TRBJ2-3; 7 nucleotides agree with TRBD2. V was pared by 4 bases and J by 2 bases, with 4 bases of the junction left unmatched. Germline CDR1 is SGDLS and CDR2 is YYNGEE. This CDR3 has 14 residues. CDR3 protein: CASSSSGVTDTQYF. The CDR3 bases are TGTGCCAGCAGCTCCAGCGGGGTCACAGATACGCAGTATTTT.

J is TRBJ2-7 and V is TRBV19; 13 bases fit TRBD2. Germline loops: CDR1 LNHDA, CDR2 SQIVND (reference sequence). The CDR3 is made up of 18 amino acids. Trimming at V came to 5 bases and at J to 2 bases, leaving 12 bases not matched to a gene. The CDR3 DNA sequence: TGTGCCAGTAGTCCGGCCGGGACTAGCGGGGCTTGGACCTACGAGCAGTACTTC. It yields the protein CASSPAGTSGAWTYEQYF.

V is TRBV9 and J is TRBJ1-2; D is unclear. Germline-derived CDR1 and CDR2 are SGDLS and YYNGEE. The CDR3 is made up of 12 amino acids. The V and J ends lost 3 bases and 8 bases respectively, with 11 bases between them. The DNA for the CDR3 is TGTGCCAGCAGCGGCCACAGCAGAGGCTACACCTTC. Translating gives CASSGHSRGYTF.

In nucleotides, the CDR3 is TGTGCCAGCAGTTTCCAAGCGGGGACAGGGGGCACTGAAGCTTTCTTT. This sequence encodes CASSFQAGTGGTEAFF. The chain employs TRBV6-5 and TRBJ1-1; 11 bases are shared with TRBD1. Per the germline V gene, CDR1 is MNHEY and CDR2 is SVGAGI. With 4 bases clipped from V and 4 bases from J, the junction kept 8 bases outside the gene matches. There are 16 residues in the CDR3.

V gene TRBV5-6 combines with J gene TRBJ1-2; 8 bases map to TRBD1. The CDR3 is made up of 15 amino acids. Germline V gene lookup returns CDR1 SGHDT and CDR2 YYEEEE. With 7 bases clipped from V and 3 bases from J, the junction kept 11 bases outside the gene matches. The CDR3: CASGDRYTVDYGYTF. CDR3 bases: TGTGCCAGCGGGGACAGGTATACAGTTGACTATGGCTACACCTTC.

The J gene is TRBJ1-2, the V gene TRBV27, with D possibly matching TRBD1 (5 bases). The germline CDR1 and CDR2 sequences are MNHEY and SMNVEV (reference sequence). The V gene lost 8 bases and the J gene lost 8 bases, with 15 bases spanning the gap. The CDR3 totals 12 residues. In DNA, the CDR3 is TGTGCCAGCCGTACGGGGGTACGAGGCTACACCTTC. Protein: CASRTGVRGYTF.

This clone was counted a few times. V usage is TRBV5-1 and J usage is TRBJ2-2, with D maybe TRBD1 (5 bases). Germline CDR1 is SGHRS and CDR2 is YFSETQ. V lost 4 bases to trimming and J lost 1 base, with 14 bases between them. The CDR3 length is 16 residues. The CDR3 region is CASSPDPTGNTGELFF. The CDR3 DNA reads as TGCGCCAGCAGCCCCGATCCTACAGGGAACACCGGGGAGCTGTTTTTT.

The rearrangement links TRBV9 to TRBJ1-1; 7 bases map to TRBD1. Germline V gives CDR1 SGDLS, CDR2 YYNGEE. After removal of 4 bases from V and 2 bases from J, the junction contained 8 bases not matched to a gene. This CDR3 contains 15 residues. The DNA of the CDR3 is TGTGCCAGCAGCAAAACAGGGGCTCAAAACACTGAAGCTTTCTTT. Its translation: CASSKTGAQNTEAFF.

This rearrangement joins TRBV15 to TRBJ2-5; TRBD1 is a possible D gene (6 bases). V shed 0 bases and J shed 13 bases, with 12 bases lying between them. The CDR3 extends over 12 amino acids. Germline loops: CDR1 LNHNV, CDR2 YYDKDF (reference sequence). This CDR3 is CATSRDAGAPYF. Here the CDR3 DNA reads TGTGCCACCAGCAGAGATGCAGGGGCCCCGTACTTC.

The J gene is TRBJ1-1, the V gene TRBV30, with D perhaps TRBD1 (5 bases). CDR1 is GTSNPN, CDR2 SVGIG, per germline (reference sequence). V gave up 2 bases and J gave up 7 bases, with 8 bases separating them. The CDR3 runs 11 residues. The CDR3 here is CAWSRQSEAFF. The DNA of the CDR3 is TGTGCCTGGAGTAGACAGAGTGAAGCTTTCTTT.

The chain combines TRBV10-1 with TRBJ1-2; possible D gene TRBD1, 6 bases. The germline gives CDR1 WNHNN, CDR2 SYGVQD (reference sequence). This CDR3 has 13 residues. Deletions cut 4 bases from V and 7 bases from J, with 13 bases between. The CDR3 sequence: CASSGPQGSGYTF. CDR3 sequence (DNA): TGCGCCAGCAGTGGACCACAGGGTTCTGGCTACACCTTC.

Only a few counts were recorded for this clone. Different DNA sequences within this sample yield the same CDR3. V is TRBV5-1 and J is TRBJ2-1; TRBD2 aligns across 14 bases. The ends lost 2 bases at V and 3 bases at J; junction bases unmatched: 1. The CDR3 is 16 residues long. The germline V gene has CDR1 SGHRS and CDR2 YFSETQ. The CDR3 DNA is TGCGCCAGCAGCTTAGGACTAGCGGGGGGCTACAATGAGCAGTTCTTC. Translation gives CASSLGLAGGYNEQFF.